This is a list of T cell receptor beta chains from one sample in a study of T cells in narcolepsy. Profiling relied on immunoSEQ multiplex PCR, and the TCRdb table lists in-frame clones only, not all of them. The sample yields around 25,000 clones, approximately 86% seen once. Sequencing was done on a sample of CD45RA- memory CD4+ T cells from PBMCs. The receptors derive from a human donor with narcolepsy. The CDR3 runs from the conserved cysteine through the conserved F or W. A D gene is named only where the DNA matches it firmly. Clone size is given for some rows only: seen once, a few or many times, or a class if the clone is expanded.

j_call | clone_size | d_call | v_call | cdr3_aa | cdr3_nt
TRBJ1-5 | NA | TRBD1 | TRBV5-6 | CASSWTGAGDQPQHF | TGTGCCAGCAGCTGGACAGGGGCCGGCGATCAGCCCCAGCATTTT
TRBJ2-1 | few | TRBD2 | TRBV7-6 | CASSLAVAGGYNEQFF | TGTGCCAGCAGCTTAGCGGTAGCGGGGGGATACAATGAGCAGTTCTTC
TRBJ2-1 | NA | TRBD2 | TRBV6-1 | CASSIAGGPRNEQFF | TGTGCCAGCAGTATAGCGGGGGGGCCCCGAAATGAGCAGTTCTTC
TRBJ1-2 | NA | TRBD1 | TRBV6-1 | CASSTGDYGYTF | TGTGCCAGCAGCACAGGGGACTATGGCTACACCTTC
TRBJ1-1 | once | NA | TRBV10-3 | CAISEDQRAFF | TGTGCCATCAGTGAGGATCAGAGGGCTTTCTTT
TRBJ2-2 | NA | NA | TRBV10-3 | CAISPRDTNTGELFF | TGTGCCATCAGCCCCCGGGACACCAACACCGGGGAGCTGTTTTTT
TRBJ1-2 | NA | TRBD1 | TRBV28 | CASSTTGTDYGYTF | TGTGCCAGCAGTACTACCGGGACAGATTATGGCTACACCTTC
TRBJ1-4 | NA | NA | TRBV18 | CASSPPGQESTNEKLFF | TGTGCCAGCTCACCACCGGGACAAGAATCAACTAATGAAAAACTGTTTTTT
TRBJ2-7 | NA | NA | TRBV5-1 | CASSMRTASYEQYF | TGCGCCAGCAGCATGCGGACAGCATCCTACGAGCAGTACTTC
TRBJ2-1 | NA | NA | TRBV7-6 | CASSPRAGDEQFF | TGTGCCAGCAGCCCGAGGGCCGGCGATGAGCAGTTCTTC
TRBJ2-2 | few | NA | TRBV5-6 | CASSLTGSYTGELFF | TGTGCCAGCAGCCTCACGGGGTCTTACACCGGGGAGCTGTTTTTT
TRBJ2-1 | NA | TRBD2 | TRBV6-1 | CASSELSGGSYNEQFF | TGTGCCAGCAGTGAATTGAGCGGGGGAAGCTACAATGAGCAGTTCTTC
TRBJ1-2 | NA | TRBD1 | TRBV4-3 | CASSLDRGRDGYTF | TGCGCCAGCAGCCTAGACAGGGGGCGGGATGGCTACACCTTC
TRBJ1-4 | NA | NA | TRBV10-2 | CASSEGATNEKLFF | TGCGCCAGCAGTGAAGGGGCGACTAATGAAAAACTGTTTTTT
TRBJ2-5 | NA | TRBD2 | TRBV5-8 | CASRLGRGGQETQYF | TGTGCCAGCAGGCTCGGCCGGGGGGGTCAAGAGACCCAGTACTTC
TRBJ2-3 | NA | TRBD2 | TRBV2 | CASSEQRGATDTQYF | TGTGCCAGCAGTGAGCAGCGGGGGGCCACAGATACGCAGTATTTT
TRBJ1-5 | NA | NA | TRBV2 | CASTMGGGGQPQHF | TGTGCCAGCACCATGGGGGGTGGTGGGCAGCCCCAGCATTTT